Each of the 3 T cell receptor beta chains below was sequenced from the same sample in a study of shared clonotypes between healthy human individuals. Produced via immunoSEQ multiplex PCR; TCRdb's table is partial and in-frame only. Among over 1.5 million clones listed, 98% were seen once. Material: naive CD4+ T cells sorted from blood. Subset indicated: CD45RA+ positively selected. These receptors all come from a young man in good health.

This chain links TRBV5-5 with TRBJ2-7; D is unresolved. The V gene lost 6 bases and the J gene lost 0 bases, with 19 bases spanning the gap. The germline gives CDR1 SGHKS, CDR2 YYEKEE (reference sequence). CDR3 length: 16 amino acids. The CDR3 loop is CASKENSRQSSYEQYF. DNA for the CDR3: TGTGCCAGCAAGGAAAATTCCCGGCAGAGCTCCTACGAGCAGTACTTC.

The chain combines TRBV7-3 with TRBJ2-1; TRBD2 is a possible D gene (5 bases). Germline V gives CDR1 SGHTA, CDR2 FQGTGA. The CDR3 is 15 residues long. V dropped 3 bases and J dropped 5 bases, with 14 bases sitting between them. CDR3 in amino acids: CASSFSPGINNEQFF. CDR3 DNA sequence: TGTGCCAGCAGCTTCTCCCCGGGAATCAACAATGAGCAGTTCTTC.

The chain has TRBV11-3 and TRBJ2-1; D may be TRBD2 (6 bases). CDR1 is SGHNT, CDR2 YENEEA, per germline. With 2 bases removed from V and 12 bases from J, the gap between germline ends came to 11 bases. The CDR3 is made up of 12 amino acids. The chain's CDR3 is CASSLRNGGQFF. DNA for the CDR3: TGTGCCAGCAGCTTAAGGAACGGGGGGCAGTTCTTC.